This T cell receptor beta chain derives from a study of cytomegalovirus exposure and HLA in healthy donors. General study results and limits: Cytomegalovirus status was reportedly diagnosed by the classifier with high specificity and sensitivity. An analysis that came later showed most CMV-associated TCR beta chains appearing HLA-restricted. As confirmed in vitro, a few CMV-associated chains were specific for CMV antigens.

60 Vbeta and 13 Jbeta primers were used in PCR. Libraries were prepared by immunoSEQ multiplex PCR; TCRdb keeps only in-frame clonotypes and omits some of them. The sample includes about 120,000 clones, roughly 80% seen only once; the top ten take roughly 6.2%. With respect to this clone: Its antigen remains unidentified.

Deletions cut 8 bases from V and 1 base from J, with 12 bases between. CDR1 is SGHTA, CDR2 FQGTGA, per germline. The CDR3 has 13 residues. The sample consisted of PBMCs. The chain uses TRBV7-3 and TRBJ2-7; D may be TRBD2 (6 bases). The source of this sequence is a man aged 25 to 40 in good health and CMV-seropositive. The CDR3 region is CASPMEGSYEQYF. The CDR3 coding sequence is TGTGCCAGCCCTATGGAGGGGTCCTACGAGCAGTACTTC.